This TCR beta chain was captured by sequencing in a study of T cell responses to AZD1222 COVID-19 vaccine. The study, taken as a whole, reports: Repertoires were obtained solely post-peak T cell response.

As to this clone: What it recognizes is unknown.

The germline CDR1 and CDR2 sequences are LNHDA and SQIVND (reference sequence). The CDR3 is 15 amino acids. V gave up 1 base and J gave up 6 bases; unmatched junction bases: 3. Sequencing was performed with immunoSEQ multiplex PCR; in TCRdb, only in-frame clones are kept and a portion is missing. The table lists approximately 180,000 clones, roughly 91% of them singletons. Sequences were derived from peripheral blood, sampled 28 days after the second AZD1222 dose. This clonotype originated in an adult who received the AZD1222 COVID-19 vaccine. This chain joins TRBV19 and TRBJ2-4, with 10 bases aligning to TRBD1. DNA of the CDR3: TGTGCCAGTAGTATAGCGACAGGGGGCGCAAACATTCAGTACTTC. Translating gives CASSIATGGANIQYF.